This passage covers 2 T cell receptor beta chains from one sample sequenced in a study of blood T cells in healthy people across ages. Next came a second PCR, run for about 6 to 11 cycles, which used a sample-barcoded 5' primer along with a J-beta primer mix. TCRdb re-derived calls from the 5' RACE reads in MiXCR, one entry per CDR3 protein. The sample yields hundreds of thousands of distinct CDR3 sequences, around 48% seen once. The sequenced sample consisted of blood. The origin of the receptors is a woman in her sixties in good health.

This chain uses TRBV20-1 with TRBJ2-1, with D perhaps TRBD2 (6 bases). V was trimmed by 6 bases and J by 6 bases, leaving 27 bases between them. The CDR3 runs to 17 residues. Germline V gene lookup returns CDR1 DFQATT and CDR2 SNEGSKA (reference sequence). The CDR3 DNA is TGCAGTGCGTTGCTCTTCGCCACTAGCTCCTATGGCAATGAGCAGTTCTTC. As protein: CSALLFATSSYGNEQFF.

V usage is TRBV29-1 and J usage is TRBJ2-5, with 10 bases matching TRBD1. CDR1 SQVTM and CDR2 ANQGSEA come from the germline V gene. V trimming: 6 bases; J trimming: 3 bases; junction bases outside the gene matches: 7. The CDR3 spans 14 residues. The chain's CDR3 is CSVAGGTGEETQYF. The CDR3 DNA sequence: TGCAGCGTGGCCGGCGGGACAGGGGAAGAGACCCAGTACTTC. The variable domain in full, with the rest retrieved from reference TRBV29-1 and TRBJ2-5, is SAVISQKPSRDICQRGTSLTIQCQVDSQVTMMFWYRQQPGQSLTLIATANQGSEATYESGFVIDKFPISRPNLTFSTLTVSNMSPEDSSIYLCSVAGGTGEETQYFGPGTRLLVL.